The 21 T cell receptor beta chains listed next were all sequenced from one sample in a study of shared clonotypes between healthy human individuals. Assay: immunoSEQ multiplex PCR; the TCRdb copy retains only in-frame clones and omits some. Of some 2.1 million clones in the sample, 93% were seen once. Naive CD8 isolation took CD45RO-negative cells positively selected for CCR7 and excluded terminally differentiated effector memory CD45RA+ cells. Sequenced: naive CD8+ T cells from PBMCs. Receptor source: a man between 18 and 29 years old in good health. Some clones in this sample may be carry-over from other donors' samples.

The V and J genes are TRBV5-5 and TRBJ2-5; no firm D call. The germline gives CDR1 SGHKS, CDR2 YYEKEE (reference sequence). V was trimmed by 9 bases and J by 0 bases, leaving 15 bases between them. This CDR3 is built from 14 residues. The DNA for the CDR3 is TGTGCCACGCGACAAATGACAAACCAAGAGACCCAGTACTTC. This sequence encodes CATRQMTNQETQYF.

The table lists this clone with a few counts. The chain joins TRBV10-3 to TRBJ2-2; no firm D call. CDR1 and CDR2 from the germline V gene are ENHRY and SYGVKD. The CDR3 extends over 12 amino acids. V was trimmed by 6 bases and J by 3 bases, leaving 5 bases between them. CDR3 loop: CAIRVYTGELFF. Written as DNA, the CDR3 is TGTGCCATCAGAGTATACACCGGGGAGCTGTTTTTT.

This chain uses TRBV28 with TRBJ2-1; D call uncertain. The germline gives CDR1 MDHEN, CDR2 SYDVKM. Deletions cut 5 bases from V and 5 bases from J, with 10 bases between. The CDR3 runs 13 residues. CDR3 nucleotides: TGTGCCAGCAGTCGCAGTCGGGACAATGAGCAGTTCTTC. Amino acids: CASSRSRDNEQFF.

The chain uses TRBV2 and TRBJ2-1; 8 bases fit TRBD2. The CDR3 loop spans 14 amino acids. Germline trimming cut 10 bases from V and 2 bases from J; bases unmatched to any gene: 7. CDR1 and CDR2 from the germline V gene are SNHLY and FYNNEI. The CDR3 DNA reads TGTGCCACAACCACTAGCGGTACCTACAATGAGCAGTTCTTC. Its protein product is CATTTSGTYNEQFF.

In regard to this clone: Other nucleotide sequences from this sample produce the same CDR3. The V call is TRBV11-3, the J call TRBJ2-1; D perhaps matches TRBD2 (6 bases). CDR3 length: 15 residues. Between the trimmed V and J ends, which lost 3 bases and 0 bases, there was a span of 9 bases. Germline lookup yields CDR1 SGHNT and CDR2 YENEEA. The CDR3, as DNA: TGTGCCAGCAGCTTGGCCGGGAGCTCCTACAATGAGCAGTTCTTC. Translating it yields CASSLAGSSYNEQFF.

This rearrangement joins TRBV19 to TRBJ1-4; 7 nucleotides align to TRBD1. CDR3 length: 15 residues. The germline CDR1 and CDR2 sequences are LNHDA and SQIVND (reference sequence). Trimming removed 4 bases from V and 6 bases from J; junction bases left unmatched: 8. CDR3 nucleotides: TGTGCCAGTAGTACCTCAGGGGGAGGTTATGAAAAACTGTTTTTT. This encodes CASSTSGGGYEKLFF.

The genes are TRBV27 and TRBJ2-5; 7 bases line up with TRBD1. Germline assignment: CDR1 MNHEY and CDR2 SMNVEV (reference sequence). The CDR3 extends over 17 amino acids. V shed 5 bases and J 5 bases; nucleotides not matched to a gene: 17. The CDR3 loop is CASSTLTGMGVSETQYF. The CDR3 DNA sequence: TGTGCCAGCAGTACCCTGACAGGGATGGGTGTCTCCGAGACCCAGTACTTC.

This chain uses TRBV19 with TRBJ2-1; D not resolved. CDR1 and CDR2 (germline): LNHDA, SQIVND (reference sequence). This CDR3 has 13 residues. V was shortened by 2 bases and J by 7 bases, with 9 bases between the two germline ends. This chain's CDR3 is CASSIWGSNEQFF. CDR3 in DNA: TGTGCCAGTAGTATATGGGGTTCTAATGAGCAGTTCTTC.

On this clone itself: Other DNA sequences in this specimen translate into the identical CDR3. The V gene is TRBV28, the J gene TRBJ2-3; 9 nucleotides align to TRBD2. Germline CDR1 and CDR2: MDHEN and SYDVKM. The CDR3 length is 15 residues. Germline trimming cut 5 bases from V and 2 bases from J; bases unmatched to any gene: 5. CDR3 sequence reads: CASSLPSGNTDTQYF. The CDR3 bases are TGTGCCAGCAGTCTACCTAGCGGGAACACAGATACGCAGTATTTT.

The V call is TRBV11-2, the J call TRBJ2-7; D not resolved. V dropped 1 base and J dropped 5 bases, with 15 bases sitting between them. Germline CDR1 is SGHAT and CDR2 is FQNNGV. CDR3 length: 15 amino acids. CDR3 loop: CASSLAPQPKDEQYF. The CDR3 DNA reads TGTGCCAGCAGCTTAGCCCCGCAGCCGAAGGACGAGCAGTACTTC.

Worth noting for this clone: The same CDR3 arises from other DNA sequences in this sample as well. The chain has TRBV28 and TRBJ2-7; a weak D match, TRBD1 (6 bases). The CDR3 covers 12 residues. Germline lookup yields CDR1 MDHEN and CDR2 SYDVKM. V was trimmed by 2 bases and J by 4 bases, leaving 6 bases between them. In DNA form, the CDR3 reads TGTGCCAGCAGTTTACAGGGGTACGAGCAGTACTTC. Its protein product is CASSLQGYEQYF.

The chain carries TRBV19 and TRBJ1-5; D possibly corresponds to TRBD1 (6 bases). V lost 3 bases to trimming and J lost 9 bases, with 12 bases between them. Germline V lookup: CDR1 LNHDA, CDR2 SQIVND (reference sequence). The CDR3 is 13 amino acids. CDR3 in DNA: TGTGCCAGTAGTATCGAGGACAGACGGCCCCAGCATTTT. Its protein product is CASSIEDRRPQHF.

CDR3 region: CASSIEGRFVSNQPQHF. CDR3 nucleotide sequence: TGTGCCAGTAGTATAGAGGGACGGTTTGTGAGCAATCAGCCCCAGCATTTT. This chain connects TRBV19 to TRBJ1-5, with D maybe TRBD1 (5 bases). Germline-derived CDR1 and CDR2 are LNHDA and SQIVND (reference sequence). The CDR3 is made up of 17 amino acids. V was cut by 0 bases and J by 1 base, with 13 bases left in between.

The rearrangement uses TRBV4-3 and TRBJ1-4; TRBD1 matches at 7 bases. Germline V lookup: CDR1 LGHNA, CDR2 YSLEER. The CDR3 is 14 amino acids. Losses at the gene ends were 3 bases for V and 8 bases for J; bases not matched to a gene: 6. CDR3 coding DNA: TGCGCCAGCAGCCACAGGGGGACACCAGAAAAACTGTTTTTT. This encodes CASSHRGTPEKLFF.

This clone was seen only a few times. Other nucleotide sequences in the sample specify the same CDR3. The J gene is TRBJ1-1, the V gene TRBV9; D not certain. The germline V gene encodes CDR1 SGDLS and CDR2 YYNGEE. V was cut by 0 bases and J by 3 bases, with 6 bases left in between. The CDR3 covers 13 residues. Written as DNA, the CDR3 is TGTGCCAGCAGCGTAGAAGGTGACACTGAAGCTTTCTTT. Protein product: CASSVEGDTEAFF.

The J gene is TRBJ2-3, the V gene TRBV27; possibly TRBD1 for D (5 bases). Germline V CDR1 and CDR2: MNHEY, SMNVEV (reference sequence). The CDR3 runs 17 residues. The V and J ends lost 7 bases and 0 bases respectively, with 20 bases between them. The CDR3 loop is CASTSIRFPGSTDTQYF. The CDR3 DNA is TGTGCCAGCACCTCCATCCGTTTTCCAGGGAGCACAGATACGCAGTATTTT.

The J gene is TRBJ2-7, the V gene TRBV4-3; tentatively, D is TRBD1 or TRBD2 (5 bases each). V was shortened by 1 base and J by 5 bases, with 15 bases between the two germline ends. CDR3 length equals 15 residues. CDR1 and CDR2 from the germline V gene are LGHNA and YSLEER. In nucleotides, the CDR3 is TGCGCCAGCAGCCAAGTTCACAGGTCGAGGGACGAGCAGTACTTC. Translated: CASSQVHRSRDEQYF.

V gene TRBV7-3 combines with J gene TRBJ2-1; possibly TRBD2 for D (6 bases). The CDR3 sequence is 16 residues long. Germline CDR1 and CDR2: SGHTA and FQGTGA. The germline V and J ends were trimmed by 4 bases and 4 bases, with 17 bases remaining between them. The CDR3 sequence: CASSWEARASYNEQFF. The CDR3 DNA reads TGTGCCAGCAGCTGGGAGGCGAGAGCGAGTTACAATGAGCAGTTCTTC.

This sequence joins TRBV11-2 and TRBJ1-1, with 8 bases that match TRBD1. The CDR3 runs 16 residues. The V and J ends lost 0 bases and 4 bases, in that order; junction bases with no gene match: 7. Germline CDR1 SGHAT, CDR2 FQNNGV. This CDR3 is CASSLERAGGFTEAFF. For the CDR3, the DNA is TGTGCCAGCAGCTTAGAAAGGGCAGGGGGCTTCACTGAAGCTTTCTTT.

The chain links TRBV9 to TRBJ2-2, with TRBD2 matching over 9 bases. V lost 5 bases, J lost 3 bases, and 8 bases stayed unmatched. CDR3 length: 16 amino acids. CDR1 SGDLS and CDR2 YYNGEE come from the germline V gene. The CDR3 loop is CASRAGLAFYTGELFF. Written as DNA, the CDR3 is TGTGCCAGCAGGGCCGGACTAGCGTTTTACACCGGGGAGCTGTTTTTT.

J is TRBJ1-4 and V is TRBV25-1; 7 nucleotides match TRBD1. CDR1 and CDR2 (germline): MGHDK, SYGVNS. V lost 6 bases to trimming and J lost 8 bases; unmatched junction nucleotides: 15. This CDR3 is 16 amino acids long. CDR3 protein: CASRPATGVRGEKLFF. The DNA for the CDR3 is TGTGCCAGCAGGCCAGCCACAGGGGTCCGTGGAGAAAAACTGTTTTTT.